This T cell receptor (beta chain) comes out of a study of blood T cell repertoires in COVID-19. Across the study: The United States, Italy and Spain provided the acute and convalescent COVID-19 samples.

Original data processing: Scientists estimated how many nucleated cells there were by amplifying reference gene primers. Clones were read by immunoSEQ multiplex PCR, and TCRdb kept only the in-frame ones, dropping some. V and J calls and clone size are given by that table; D and trimming were obtained from the DNA. The profile shows some 180,000 clones, approximately 80% of them singletons. This clone was recorded once. In the same sample, other DNA sequences code for this CDR3. The Seattle site enrolled patients during active infection and followed them longitudinally. Source material: peripheral blood. This sequence was found in a woman aged 40-49 years with COVID-19, enrolled during active disease.

In DNA, the CDR3 is TGTGCCAGCAGCGTGGGGGGACTAGCGGGAGCCCCGGGCGGGGAGCTGTTTTTT. Translation: CASSVGGLAGAPGGELFF. The V gene is TRBV9, the J gene TRBJ2-2; 14 bases align to TRBD2. Germline V gene sequence: CDR1 SGDLS, CDR2 YYNGEE. With 2 bases clipped from V and 7 bases from J, the junction kept 10 bases outside the gene matches. The CDR3 is 18 amino acids.